Here is one T cell receptor (beta chain) with its context. These data are taken from a study of blood T cell repertoires in COVID-19. Study summary: Donors in the United States, Italy and Spain gave samples during acute or convalescent COVID-19.

With 2 bases removed from V and 3 bases from J, the gap between germline ends came to 14 bases. Per germline, CDR1 SQVTM and CDR2 ANQGSEA. CDR3 length: 14 amino acids. Cohorts were determined from participant-reported clinical history. As processed by the authors: Amplifying reference gene primers gave estimates of nucleated cell counts. Clones were read by immunoSEQ multiplex PCR, and TCRdb kept only the in-frame ones, dropping some. V and J calls and clone size come straight from that table; D and trimming were deduced from the DNA. Found here are about 270,000 clones, roughly 88% of them singletons; the top ten hold approximately 2.4%.

Sequences were obtained from PBMCs or T cells enriched from blood (not recorded which). This clonotype was obtained from a woman in her 40s with acute COVID-19. V usage is TRBV29-1 and J usage is TRBJ2-7, with D maybe TRBD1 (5 bases). The CDR3 sequence: CSVELQDSDYEQYF. The DNA of the CDR3 is TGCAGCGTTGAACTCCAAGACAGCGACTACGAGCAGTACTTC.